Many counts were recorded for the clone carrying this T cell receptor (beta chain). The TCRbeta library incorporated unique molecular identifiers. TCRdb independently ran MiXCR on the PCR reads; one entry per CDR3 protein. The sample records 100,000 to 120,000 distinct CDR3 sequences, 10% being singletons. The sample originates from a study of T-cell reconstitution after alpha-beta-depleted transplantation in children. CDR1 is SEHNR, CDR2 FQNEAQ, per germline (reference sequence). The CDR3 is 16 residues long. Trimming removed 5 bases at V and 2 bases at J, with 19 bases between. This specimen was PBMCs from the stem cell graft donor, taken from the stem cell graft. The origin of this receptor is a human donor who donated a stem cell graft to a child with acute lymphoblastic leukemia. The J gene is TRBJ2-7, the V gene TRBV7-9; D tentatively fits TRBD1 or TRBD2 (5 bases each). The chain's CDR3 is CASSQRDRAIPYEQYF. The CDR3 nucleotides are TGTGCCAGCAGCCAGAGGGACCGGGCAATTCCCTACGAGCAGTACTTC. The full variable domain, its missing parts supplied by reference TRBV7-9 and TRBJ2-7, is DTGVSQNPRHKITKRGQNVTFRCDPISEHNRLYWYRQTLGQGPEFLTYFQNEAQLEKSRLLSDRFSAERPKGSFSTLEIQRTEQGDSAMYLCASSQRDRAIPYEQYFGPGTRLTVT.